The clone carrying this T cell receptor beta chain was counted only a few times. Its matching antigen is unknown. TCRdb re-called the multiplex PCR reads with MiXCR, one entry per CDR3 protein. The sample carries about 200,000 distinct CDR3 sequences, approximately 30% recorded once. The sample comes from a study of breast tumors, draining lymph nodes, adjacent tissues. The study's findings and limits: Data fit most tumor T cells coming from lymph node, expanding in tumor. Tumor repertoires ranked between lymph nodes and nontumor tissue in diversity, with V and J gene preferences. Tumor T cell lymph node origin was a supported hypothesis, not proven.

V lost 2 bases to trimming and J lost 0 bases, with 7 bases between them. The CDR3 has 14 amino acids. From germline, CDR1 is MGHRA and CDR2 YSYEKL. The lymph nodes were axillary draining lymph nodes from breast cancer patients. The origin of this receptor is a female donor with breast cancer. Some clones in this sample may be carry-over from other donors' samples. Sequenced: axillary lymph node tissue. The chain uses TRBV4-1 and TRBJ1-1, with D hard to call. The CDR3 is CASSQSQMNTEAFF. CDR3 bases: TGCGCCAGCAGCCAAAGTCAGATGAACACTGAAGCTTTCTTT.